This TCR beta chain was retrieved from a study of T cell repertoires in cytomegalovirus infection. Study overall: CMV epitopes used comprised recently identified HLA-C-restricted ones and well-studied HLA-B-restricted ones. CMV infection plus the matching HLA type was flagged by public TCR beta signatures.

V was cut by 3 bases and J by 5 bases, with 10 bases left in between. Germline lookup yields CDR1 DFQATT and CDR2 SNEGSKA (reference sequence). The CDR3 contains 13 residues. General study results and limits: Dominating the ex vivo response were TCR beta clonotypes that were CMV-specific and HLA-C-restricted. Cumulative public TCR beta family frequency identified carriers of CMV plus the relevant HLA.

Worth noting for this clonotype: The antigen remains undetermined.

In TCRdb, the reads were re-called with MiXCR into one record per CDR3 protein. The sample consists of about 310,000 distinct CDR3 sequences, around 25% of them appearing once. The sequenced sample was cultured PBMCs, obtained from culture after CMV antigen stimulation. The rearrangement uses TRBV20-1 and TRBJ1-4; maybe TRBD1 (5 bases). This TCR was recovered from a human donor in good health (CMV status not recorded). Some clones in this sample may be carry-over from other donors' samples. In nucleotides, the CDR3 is TGCAGTGCTAGGGACACTAACAATGAAAAACTGTTTTTT. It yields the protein CSARDTNNEKLFF.